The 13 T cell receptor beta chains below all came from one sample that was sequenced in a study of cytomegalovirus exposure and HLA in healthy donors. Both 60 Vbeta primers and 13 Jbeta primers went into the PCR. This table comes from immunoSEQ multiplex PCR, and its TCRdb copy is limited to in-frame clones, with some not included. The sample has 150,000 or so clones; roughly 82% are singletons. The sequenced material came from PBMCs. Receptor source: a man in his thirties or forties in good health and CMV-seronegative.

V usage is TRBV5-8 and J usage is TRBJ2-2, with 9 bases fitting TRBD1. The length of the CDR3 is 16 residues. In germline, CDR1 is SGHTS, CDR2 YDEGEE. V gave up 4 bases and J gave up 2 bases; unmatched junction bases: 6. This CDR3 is CASSTGTGRNTGELFF. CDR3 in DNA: TGTGCCAGCAGCACTGGGACAGGGAGAAACACCGGGGAGCTGTTTTTT. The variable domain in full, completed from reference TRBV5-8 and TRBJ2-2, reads EAGVTQSPTHLIKTRGQQATLRCSPISGHTSVYWYQQALGLGLQFLLWYDEGEERNRGNFPPRFSGRQFPNYSSELNVNALELEDSALYLCASSTGTGRNTGELFFGEGSRLTVL.

The CDR3 DNA is TGTGCCAGTAGTATGGACATTTATCAGCCCCAGCATTTT. Its protein is CASSMDIYQPQHF. The J gene is TRBJ1-5, the V gene TRBV19; a weak D match, TRBD1 (5 bases). This CDR3 has 13 residues. Looked up from germline, CDR1 is LNHDA and CDR2 is SQIVND (reference sequence). The V and J ends lost 3 bases and 5 bases respectively, with 8 bases between them.

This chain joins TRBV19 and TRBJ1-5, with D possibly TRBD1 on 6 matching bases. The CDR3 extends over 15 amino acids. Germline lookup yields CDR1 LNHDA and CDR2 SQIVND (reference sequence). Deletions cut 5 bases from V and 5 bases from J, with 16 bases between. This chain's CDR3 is CASSVTLQGYQPQHF. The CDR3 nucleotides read TGTGCCAGTAGTGTAACCCTACAGGGCTATCAGCCCCAGCATTTT.

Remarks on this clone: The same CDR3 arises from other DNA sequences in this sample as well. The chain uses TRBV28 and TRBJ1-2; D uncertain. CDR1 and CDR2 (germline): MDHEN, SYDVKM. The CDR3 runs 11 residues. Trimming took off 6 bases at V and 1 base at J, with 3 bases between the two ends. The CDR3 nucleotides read TGTGCCAGCAGCCTTAACTATGGCTACACCTTC. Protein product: CASSLNYGYTF.

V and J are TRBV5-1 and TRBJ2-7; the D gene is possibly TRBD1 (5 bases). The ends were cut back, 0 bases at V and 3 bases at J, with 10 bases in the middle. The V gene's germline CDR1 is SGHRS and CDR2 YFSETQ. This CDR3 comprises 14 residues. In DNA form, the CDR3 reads TGCGCCAGCAGCTTGGATCCAGGGTACTACGAGCAGTACTTC. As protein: CASSLDPGYYEQYF.

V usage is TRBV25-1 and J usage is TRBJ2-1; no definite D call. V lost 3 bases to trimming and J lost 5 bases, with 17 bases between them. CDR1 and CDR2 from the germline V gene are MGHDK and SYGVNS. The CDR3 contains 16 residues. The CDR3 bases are TGTGCCAGCAGTGACTCTCACAGTAGGAACCACAATGAGCAGTTCTTC. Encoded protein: CASSDSHSRNHNEQFF. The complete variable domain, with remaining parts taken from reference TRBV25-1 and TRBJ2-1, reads EADIYQTPRYLVIGTGKKITLECSQTMGHDKMYWYQQDPGMELHLIHYSYGVNSTEKGDLSSESTVSRIRTEHFPLTLESARPSHTSQYLCASSDSHSRNHNEQFFGPGTRLTVL.

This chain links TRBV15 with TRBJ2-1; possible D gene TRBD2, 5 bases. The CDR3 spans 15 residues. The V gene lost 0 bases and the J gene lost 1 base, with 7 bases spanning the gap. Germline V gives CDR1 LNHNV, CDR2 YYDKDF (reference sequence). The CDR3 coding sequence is TGTGCCACCAGCAGAGATCGGGGTTCCTACAATGAGCAGTTCTTC. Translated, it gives CATSRDRGSYNEQFF.

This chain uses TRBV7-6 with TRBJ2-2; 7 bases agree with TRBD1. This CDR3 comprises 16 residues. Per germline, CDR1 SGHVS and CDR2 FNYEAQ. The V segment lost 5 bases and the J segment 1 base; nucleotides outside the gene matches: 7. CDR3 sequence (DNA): TGTGCCAGCAGCCCTCGACAGGGCCGGAACACCGGGGAGCTGTTTTTT. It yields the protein CASSPRQGRNTGELFF.

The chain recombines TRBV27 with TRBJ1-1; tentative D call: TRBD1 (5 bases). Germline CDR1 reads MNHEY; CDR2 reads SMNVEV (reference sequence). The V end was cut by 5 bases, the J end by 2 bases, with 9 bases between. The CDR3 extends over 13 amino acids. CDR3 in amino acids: CASSPTVNTEAFF. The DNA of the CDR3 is TGTGCCAGCAGTCCGACAGTAAACACTGAAGCTTTCTTT.

The CDR3 region has the DNA TGCGCCAGCAGTCAAATCAGGGCCGCCGGGGAGCTGTTTTTT. Amino acids: CASSQIRAAGELFF. The chain links TRBV23-1 to TRBJ2-2, with D possibly matching TRBD1 (5 bases). TRBV23-1 is filed as an ORF, its function uncertain. The CDR3 consists of 14 residues. V was cut by 2 bases and J by 6 bases, with 10 bases left in between.

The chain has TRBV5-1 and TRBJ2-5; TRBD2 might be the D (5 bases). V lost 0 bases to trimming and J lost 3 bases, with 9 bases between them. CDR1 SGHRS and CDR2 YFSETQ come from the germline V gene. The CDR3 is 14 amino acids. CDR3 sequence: CASSLEGSEETQYF. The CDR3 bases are TGCGCCAGCAGCTTGGAGGGTAGCGAAGAGACCCAGTACTTC. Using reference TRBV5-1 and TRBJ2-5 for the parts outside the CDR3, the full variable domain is KAGVTQTPRYLIKTRGQQVTLSCSPISGHRSVSWYQQTPGQGLQFLFEYFSETQRNKGNFPGRFSGRQFSNSRSEMNVSTLELGDSALYLCASSLEGSEETQYFGPGTRLLVL.

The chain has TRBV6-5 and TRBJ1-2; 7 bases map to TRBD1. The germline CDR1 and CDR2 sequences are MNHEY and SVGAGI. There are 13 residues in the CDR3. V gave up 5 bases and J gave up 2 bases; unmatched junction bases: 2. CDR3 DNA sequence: TGTGCCAGCAGTCCGACAGGGAACTATGGCTACACCTTC. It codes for CASSPTGNYGYTF.

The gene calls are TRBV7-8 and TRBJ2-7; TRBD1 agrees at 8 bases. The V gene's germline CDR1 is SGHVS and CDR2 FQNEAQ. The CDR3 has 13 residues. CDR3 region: CASSIFVRGRIEV. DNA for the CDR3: TGTGCCAGCAGCATTTTTGTCAGGGGGCGAATCGAAGTC.